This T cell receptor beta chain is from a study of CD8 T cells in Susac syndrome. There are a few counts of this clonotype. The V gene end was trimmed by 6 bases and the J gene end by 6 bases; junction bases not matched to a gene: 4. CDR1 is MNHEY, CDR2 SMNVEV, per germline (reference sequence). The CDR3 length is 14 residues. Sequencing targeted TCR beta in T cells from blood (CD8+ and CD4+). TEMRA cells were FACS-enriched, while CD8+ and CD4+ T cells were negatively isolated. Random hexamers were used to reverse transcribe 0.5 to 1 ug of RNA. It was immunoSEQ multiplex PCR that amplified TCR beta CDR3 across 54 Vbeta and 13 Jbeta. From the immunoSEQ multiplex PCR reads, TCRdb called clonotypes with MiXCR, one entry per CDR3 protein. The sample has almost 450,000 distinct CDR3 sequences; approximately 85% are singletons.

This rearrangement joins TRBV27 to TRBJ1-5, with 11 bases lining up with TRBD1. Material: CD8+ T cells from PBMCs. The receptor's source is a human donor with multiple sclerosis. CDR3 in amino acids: CASSPGTGGQPQHF. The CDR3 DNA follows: TGTGCCAGCAGCCCCGGGACAGGGGGTCAGCCCCAGCATTTT.